The 19 T cell receptor beta chains below all came from one sample that was sequenced in a study of blood T cell repertoires in COVID-19. Profiled with immunoSEQ multiplex PCR; TCRdb holds only in-frame clones, not every one. The sample lists around 260,000 clones; approximately 90% were seen once. Source material: peripheral blood. Receptors originate from a man in his late teens or twenties with active or convalescent COVID-19.

The rearrangement joins TRBV7-3 to TRBJ2-3; weak D call: TRBD1 (6 bases). The CDR3 covers 14 residues. V shed 4 bases and J shed 5 bases, with 13 bases lying between them. The germline V gene encodes CDR1 SGHTA and CDR2 FQGTGA. This CDR3 reads CASSSTGWGDTQYF. The CDR3 DNA sequence: TGTGCCAGCAGCTCGACAGGTTGGGGAGATACGCAGTATTTT.

J is TRBJ1-4 and V is TRBV5-4, with D maybe TRBD1 (6 bases). The CDR3 sequence is 14 residues long. The germline V gene encodes CDR1 SGHNT and CDR2 YYREEE (reference sequence). V lost 2 bases and J 5 bases, leaving 10 bases between the germline ends. CDR3 sequence (DNA): TGTGCCAGCAGCTTCGACAGGTCAAATGAAAAACTGTTTTTT. It codes for CASSFDRSNEKLFF.

The gene calls are TRBV29-1 and TRBJ1-2; D possibly corresponds to TRBD1 (5 bases). The CDR3 consists of 11 residues. With 4 bases removed from V and 12 bases from J, the gap between germline ends came to 15 bases. CDR1 is SQVTM, CDR2 ANQGSEA, per germline. In DNA form, the CDR3 reads TGCAGCGTTGTCCAGAAGGGGATGGACACCTTC. Its protein is CSVVQKGMDTF.

The rearrangement joins TRBV3-1 (or the pseudogene TRBV3-2) to TRBJ2-1; 13 bases align to TRBD2. CDR3 length equals 17 residues. CDR1 is LGHDT, CDR2 YNNKEL, per germline (reference sequence). V gave up 0 bases and J gave up 7 bases; unmatched junction bases: 6. The CDR3 coding sequence is TGTGCCAGCAGCCAAGACCAACTAGCGGGAGGGAAGAATGAGCAGTTCTTC. It is translated as CASSQDQLAGGKNEQFF.

V and J are TRBV6-6 and TRBJ1-4; D gene unclear. In germline, CDR1 is MNHNY, CDR2 SVGAGI (reference sequence). CDR3 length equals 14 residues. Trimming left V 0 bases short and J 8 bases short, with 10 bases between. The CDR3 here is CASSYSSVEEKLFF. As DNA, the CDR3 is TGTGCCAGCAGTTACTCCTCGGTGGAGGAAAAACTGTTTTTT.

This chain connects TRBV2 to TRBJ2-2; D perhaps matches TRBD1 (5 bases). V was cut by 10 bases and J by 5 bases, with 20 bases left in between. Germline lookup yields CDR1 SNHLY and CDR2 FYNNEI. The CDR3 has 15 residues. CDR3 sequence: CANAPLGRGTGELFF. The CDR3 DNA reads as TGTGCCAACGCACCTCTTGGAAGGGGAACCGGGGAGCTGTTTTTT.

The CDR3 reads CASSYLSGGGYGYTF. In DNA form, the CDR3 reads TGTGCCAGCAGTTACCTATCAGGGGGTGGATATGGCTACACCTTC. This chain joins TRBV6-2 or TRBV6-3 and TRBJ1-2; 7 bases agree with TRBD1. Germline V gives CDR1 MNHEY, CDR2 SVGEGT. The V segment lost 2 bases and the J segment 5 bases; nucleotides outside the gene matches: 8. CDR3 size: 15 residues.

Comment on this clone: Other DNA sequences in this sample translate to the same CDR3. The rearrangement uses TRBV7-9 and TRBJ2-2; unclear D gene. Trimming took 5 bases from V and 5 from J, leaving 9 bases between them. Germline CDR1 SEHNR, CDR2 FQNEAQ (reference sequence). The CDR3 length is 13 residues. The CDR3 DNA is TGTGCCAGCAGCCCCAGTTTAACCGGGGAGCTGTTTTTT. This translates into CASSPSLTGELFF. The full variable domain, its missing parts supplied by reference TRBV7-9 and TRBJ2-2, is DTGVSQNPRHKITKRGQNVTFRCDPISEHNRLYWYRQTLGQGPEFLTYFQNEAQLEKSRLLSDRFSAERPKGSFSTLEIQRTEQGDSAMYLCASSPSLTGELFFGEGSRLTVL.

This clone was seen once. This sequence joins TRBV6-1 and TRBJ2-1; 11 nucleotides agree with TRBD2. Germline-derived CDR1 and CDR2 are MNHNS and SASEGT. The CDR3 length is 16 residues. V gave up 3 bases and J gave up 7 bases; unmatched junction bases: 8. For the CDR3, the DNA is TGTGCCAGCAGTGATCAGCTAGCGGGGGGTAAGAATGAGCAGTTCTTC. It codes for CASSDQLAGGKNEQFF.

This clone was picked up one time. The chain carries TRBV7-2 and TRBJ1-3, with unresolved D. The CDR3 is made up of 14 amino acids. Trimming removed 1 base from V and 1 base from J, with 5 bases in between. CDR1 is SGHTA and CDR2 is FQGNSA in the germline V gene. In DNA, the CDR3 is TGTGCCAGCAGCTTAGGAGGGTCTGGAAACACCATATATTTT. Translated, it gives CASSLGGSGNTIYF.

This chain connects TRBV5-4 to TRBJ1-6, with D uncertain. This CDR3 spans 16 amino acids. Trimming took 3 bases from V and 3 from J, leaving 13 bases between them. Germline V CDR1 and CDR2: SGHNT, YYREEE (reference sequence). CDR3 in DNA: TGTGCCAGCAGCTCGAGTCAAAGCGTCTATAATTCACCCCTCCACTTT. Translated, it gives CASSSSQSVYNSPLHF.

The chain uses TRBV5-1 and TRBJ1-2; 7 bases match TRBD1. Germline assignment: CDR1 SGHRS and CDR2 YFSETQ. After removal of 0 bases from V and 7 bases from J, the junction contained 6 bases not matched to a gene. The CDR3 contains 14 residues. This CDR3 is CASSLEEGASGYTF. The CDR3 DNA reads as TGCGCCAGCAGCTTGGAGGAGGGGGCAAGTGGCTACACCTTC.

This chain connects TRBV7-6 to TRBJ2-1, with 10 bases lining up with TRBD2. Looked up from germline, CDR1 is SGHVS and CDR2 is FNYEAQ. After removal of 4 bases from V and 7 bases from J, the junction contained 10 bases not matched to a gene. This CDR3 has 16 residues. Here the CDR3 DNA reads TGTGCCAGCAGCTCCCTAGCGGGAGTCTCGGGGAATGAGCAGTTCTTC. Its translation is CASSSLAGVSGNEQFF.

V usage is TRBV7-9 and J usage is TRBJ2-5; no clear D. V dropped 6 bases and J dropped 0 bases, with 11 bases sitting between them. The CDR3 is 14 residues long. Germline V gives CDR1 SEHNR, CDR2 FQNEAQ (reference sequence). CDR3 coding DNA: TGTGCCAGCAGTCGCACCGCGTACCAAGAGACCCAGTACTTC. This encodes CASSRTAYQETQYF.

This clone was recorded once. V usage is TRBV6-5 and J usage is TRBJ2-1, with D possibly being TRBD2 (5 bases). Germline CDR1 and CDR2: MNHEY and SVGAGI. The V end was cut by 6 bases, the J end by 8 bases, with 11 bases between. The CDR3 runs to 12 residues. CDR3 in DNA: TGTGCCAGCAGCAAACCCGGGGATGAGCAGTTCTTC. It codes for CASSKPGDEQFF.

V is TRBV14 and J is TRBJ1-6; 8 nucleotides align to TRBD1. This CDR3 has 15 amino acids. V gave up 4 bases and J gave up 9 bases; unmatched junction bases: 8. Germline V gene data show CDR1 as SGHDN and CDR2 as FVKESK. The CDR3 DNA reads TGTGCCAGCAGCCTAGCGACAGGGGTGGCTTCACCCCTCCACTTT. Protein product: CASSLATGVASPLHF.

This chain connects TRBV4-2 to TRBJ2-7; D might be TRBD2 (5 bases). Trimming stripped 0 bases from V and 2 bases from J, with 11 bases between. Per germline, CDR1 LGHNA and CDR2 YNFKEQ. The CDR3 loop spans 15 amino acids. The CDR3 sequence: CASSQERSGPYEQYF. CDR3 in DNA: TGTGCCAGCAGCCAAGAGAGAAGCGGTCCCTACGAGCAGTACTTC.

The chain links TRBV9 to TRBJ2-2, with 7 nucleotides matching TRBD1. The germline V gene encodes CDR1 SGDLS and CDR2 YYNGEE. There are 15 residues in the CDR3. V lost 4 bases, J lost 4 bases, and 7 bases stayed unmatched. The CDR3 region has the DNA TGTGCCAGCAGCACCCGGAACAGGGGCACCGGGGAGCTGTTTTTT. Translation: CASSTRNRGTGELFF.

The V call is TRBV5-1, the J call TRBJ2-5; TRBD2 is a possible D gene (5 bases). CDR3 length equals 16 residues. V dropped 5 bases and J dropped 4 bases, with 21 bases sitting between them. Germline loops: CDR1 SGHRS, CDR2 YFSETQ. The CDR3 is CASRVDGLYPGETQYF. The CDR3 DNA reads as TGCGCCAGCAGGGTGGACGGACTTTACCCCGGAGAGACCCAGTACTTC. Supplemented by reference TRBV5-1 and TRBJ2-5, the full variable domain reads KAGVTQTPRYLIKTRGQQVTLSCSPISGHRSVSWYQQTPGQGLQFLFEYFSETQRNKGNFPGRFSGRQFSNSRSEMNVSTLELGDSALYLCASRVDGLYPGETQYFGPGTRLLVL.